Below, 25 T cell receptor beta chains from the same sample are listed, as sequenced in a study of blood T cells in healthy people across ages. Together with a sample-barcoded 5' primer, a J-beta primer mix was included in a second PCR lasting about 6 to 11 cycles. TCRdb fed the 5' RACE reads into MiXCR, producing one record per CDR3 protein. The table records 550,000 to 600,000 distinct CDR3 sequences, more than 45% of them present only once. The sample was blood. These TCRs come from a man aged 80 or over in good health.

This clonotype was counted once. The chain combines TRBV18 with TRBJ2-2; the match to TRBD2 covers 10 bases. This CDR3 is built from 18 residues. Germline CDR1 and CDR2: KGHSH and LQKENI. V shed 1 base and J 8 bases; nucleotides not matched to a gene: 13. CDR3 sequence (DNA): TGTGCCAGCTCACCACGTGGTAGCGGGAGGCCCGTTATGGGGGAGCTGTTTTTT. It encodes CASSPRGSGRPVMGELFF.

The chain carries TRBV20-1 and TRBJ2-3; 13 bases are a match to TRBD2. The junction had 6 bases not matched to a gene; V was cut back by 0 bases and J by 6 bases. CDR1 and CDR2 from the germline V gene are DFQATT and SNEGSKA (reference sequence). This CDR3 comprises 16 residues. CDR3 sequence (DNA): TGCAGTGCTAGAGATCCGGGACTAGCGGGATTCGATACGCAGTATTTT. Translation gives CSARDPGLAGFDTQYF.

This clonotype has only one observation. The chain employs TRBV20-1 and TRBJ2-2, with TRBD2 matching 11 bases. The CDR3 is made up of 15 amino acids. The germline V gene has CDR1 DFQATT and CDR2 SNEGSKA (reference sequence). V shed 2 bases, J shed 6 bases, and the junction held 5 bases outside the gene matches. CDR3 region: CSARLAGGGAGELFF. In nucleotides, the CDR3 is TGCAGTGCTAGACTAGCGGGGGGAGGGGCCGGGGAGCTGTTTTTT.

This sequence joins TRBV25-1 and TRBJ2-3; possibly TRBD1 for D (6 bases). Germline values: CDR1 MGHDK, CDR2 SYGVNS. The CDR3 is 14 amino acids. V was shortened by 4 bases and J by 4 bases, with 12 bases between the two germline ends. For the CDR3, the DNA is TGTGCCAGCAGTGCTACAGGGTTATCAGATACGCAGTATTTT. The encoded protein is CASSATGLSDTQYF.

The chain carries TRBV7-3 and TRBJ2-5; tentatively, D is TRBD2 (5 bases). Trimming took 5 bases from V and 3 from J, leaving 10 bases between them. In germline, CDR1 is SGHTA, CDR2 FQGTGA. The CDR3 consists of 13 residues. The CDR3 reads CASSRTREETQYF. The CDR3, as DNA: TGTGCCAGCAGCCGTACTAGGGAAGAGACCCAGTACTTC.

This clonotype was recorded at least ten times. The chain has TRBV6-5 and TRBJ2-5; D is unclear. This CDR3 is built from 14 residues. The V gene lost 5 bases and the J gene lost 3 bases, with 13 bases spanning the gap. Germline V gene lookup returns CDR1 MNHEY and CDR2 SVGAGI. The CDR3 nucleotides are TGTGCCAGCAGTCGCCGGGTCACAGAAGAGACCCAGTACTTC. It yields the protein CASSRRVTEETQYF.

The chain carries TRBV20-1 and TRBJ2-1; 8 bases are shared with TRBD2. From germline, CDR1 is DFQATT and CDR2 SNEGSKA (reference sequence). CDR3 length equals 15 residues. Unmatched junction bases numbered 8, after V lost 5 bases and J lost 2 bases. The CDR3 protein is CSAPKPGLAYNEQFF. The CDR3 DNA follows: TGCAGTGCTCCCAAACCGGGACTAGCCTACAATGAGCAGTTCTTC.

This clonotype was picked up many times. This CDR3 reads CASSYPLTDDGYTF. The CDR3 bases are TGTGCCAGCAGTTACCCCCTGACAGACGATGGCTACACCTTC. The chain combines TRBV6-6 with TRBJ1-2; D may be TRBD1 (5 bases). There are 14 residues in the CDR3. Trimming cost V 2 bases and J 6 bases, with 13 bases left between them. The V gene's germline CDR1 is MNHNY and CDR2 SVGAGI (reference sequence).

About this clonotype itself: One end of the junction fails to match germline, which may point to a read error. The CDR3 reads CASSVTAGNSGYTF. The CDR3 DNA is TGTGCCAGCAGCGTTACCGCAGGTAACTCTGGCTACACCTTC. The chain carries TRBV9 and TRBJ1-2; D ambiguous. Looked up from germline, CDR1 is SGDLS and CDR2 is YYNGEE. The CDR3 extends over 14 amino acids.

Of note for this clonotype: A junction boundary mismatches the germline segment, possibly from a read error. The chain carries TRBV14 and TRBJ2-5; tentatively, D is TRBD1 (5 bases). Judging by the DNA end, TRBJ2-7 fits better; the J call may be wrong. Germline V lookup: CDR1 SGHDN, CDR2 FVKESK. This CDR3 has 17 amino acids. The CDR3 is CAGSQVIGAHGSYEQYF. The CDR3 DNA follows: TGTGCCGGCAGCCAAGTTATAGGGGCGCACGGTTCCTACGAGCAGTACTTC.

The rearrangement links TRBV20-1 to TRBJ2-7; D unclear. V was pared by 6 bases and J by 0 bases, with 18 bases between. This CDR3 comprises 15 residues. From germline, CDR1 is DFQATT and CDR2 SNEGSKA (reference sequence). CDR3 amino acids: CSAIGPGLSSYEQYF. The CDR3 region has the DNA TGCAGTGCCATAGGCCCCGGCTTAAGCTCCTACGAGCAGTACTTC.

This clonotype has just a few counts. This chain uses TRBV6-6 with TRBJ1-6; D ambiguous. Germline loops: CDR1 MNHNY, CDR2 SVGAGI (reference sequence). CDR3 length: 16 residues. V lost 5 bases and J 2 bases, leaving 13 bases between the germline ends. The CDR3 DNA reads as TGTGCCAGCAGTCCCCTGGGGAGGGCCTATAATTCACCCCTCCACTTT. This translates into CASSPLGRAYNSPLHF.

V gene TRBV18 combines with J gene TRBJ1-1; D remains unclear. Trimming removed 2 bases at V and 4 bases at J, with 11 bases between. CDR1 and CDR2 from the germline V gene are KGHSH and LQKENI. The CDR3 consists of 14 residues. Written as DNA, the CDR3 is TGTGCCAGCTCACCAGGACCCCGGAGCACTGAAGCTTTCTTT. This sequence encodes CASSPGPRSTEAFF.

The rearrangement uses TRBV7-3 and TRBJ2-3; 7 bases are a match to TRBD1. The CDR3 sequence is 15 residues long. J was trimmed by 0 bases and V by 5 bases; bases with no gene match: 5. CDR1 is SGHTA, CDR2 FQGTGA, per germline. CDR3 sequence reads: CASSTQGKSTDTQYF. Written as DNA, the CDR3 is TGTGCCAGCAGCACACAGGGGAAGAGCACAGATACGCAGTATTTT.

The rearrangement joins TRBV10-3 to TRBJ1-4; the D gene is possibly TRBD1 (5 bases). Germline assignment: CDR1 ENHRY and CDR2 SYGVKD. The V gene lost 7 bases and the J gene lost 4 bases, with 10 bases spanning the gap. The CDR3 consists of 13 residues. This CDR3 is CAITGDLNEKLFF. The CDR3 DNA reads as TGTGCCATCACGGGGGATCTTAATGAAAAACTGTTTTTT.

Written as DNA, the CDR3 is TGTGCCAGCAGCCCCCGGGGAGGAAACTACGAGCAGTACTTC. Encoded protein: CASSPRGGNYEQYF. The chain employs TRBV13 and TRBJ2-5; the D gene is possibly TRBD2 (6 bases). Gene TRBJ2-7 matches the end of the DNA better, so the J call may be wrong. From germline, CDR1 is PRHDT and CDR2 FYEKMQ (reference sequence). CDR3 length: 14 residues.

V and J are TRBV29-1 and TRBJ2-1; D might be TRBD1 (5 bases). The germline V gene encodes CDR1 SQVTM and CDR2 ANQGSEA. With 1 base removed from V and 2 bases from J, the gap between germline ends came to 9 bases. There are 14 residues in the CDR3. CDR3 coding DNA: TGCAGCGTTGAAGGGGGCACGGCCTACAATGAGCAGTTCTTC. This sequence encodes CSVEGGTAYNEQFF.

This clonotype was picked up a small number of times. The genes are TRBV20-1 and TRBJ2-7; D is unresolved. V was cut by 6 bases and J by 2 bases, with 14 bases left in between. The CDR3 covers 13 residues. Germline loops: CDR1 DFQATT, CDR2 SNEGSKA (reference sequence). The DNA for the CDR3 is TGCAGTGCCCCGACTGTCCCTCCCTACGAGCAGTACTTC. It is translated as CSAPTVPPYEQYF.

The gene calls are TRBV19 and TRBJ2-5, with D unresolved. The V gene lost 3 bases and the J gene lost 2 bases, with 10 bases spanning the gap. Germline CDR1 LNHDA, CDR2 SQIVND (reference sequence). The CDR3 is 14 amino acids. For the CDR3, the DNA is TGTGCCAGTAGTATCGGGCTGATTCAAGAGACCCAGTACTTC. It encodes CASSIGLIQETQYF. The variable domain in full, with the rest retrieved from reference TRBV19 and TRBJ2-5, is DGGITQSPKYLFRKEGQNVTLSCEQNLNHDAMYWYRQDPGQGLRLIYYSQIVNDFQKGDIAEGYSVSREKKESFPLTVTSAQKNPTAFYLCASSIGLIQETQYFGPGTRLLVL.

The CDR3, as DNA: TGCAGTGTCCAGTACGGTACTAGCGCCGTACGAGAGCAGTACTTC. As protein: CSVQYGTSAVREQYF. The V and J genes are TRBV20-1 and TRBJ2-5; 7 bases line up with TRBD2. Germline V lookup: CDR1 DFQATT, CDR2 SNEGSKA (reference sequence). The CDR3 totals 15 residues. V lost 7 bases, J lost 11 bases, and 22 bases stayed unmatched.

The CDR3 DNA follows: TGTGCCAGCAGTTACGGGCCCGACAGTCGGCGGGCAGATACGCAGTATTTT. Translated, it gives CASSYGPDSRRADTQYF. The chain joins TRBV6-2 or TRBV6-3 to TRBJ2-3; D could derive from TRBD1 or TRBD2 (5 bases each). Trimming removed 2 bases from V and 4 bases from J, with 19 bases in between. Germline V lookup: CDR1 MNHEY, CDR2 SVGEGT. This CDR3 contains 17 residues.

This clonotype was seen a few times. The genes are TRBV6-5 and TRBJ1-5; D is unresolved. V was trimmed by 6 bases and J by 6 bases, leaving 12 bases between them. Germline-derived CDR1 and CDR2 are MNHEY and SVGAGI. This CDR3 region has 13 residues. CDR3 in DNA: TGTGCCAGCAGACCGACATTAACTCAGCCCCAGCATTTT. This gives the protein CASRPTLTQPQHF.

The gene calls are TRBV29-1 and TRBJ2-7, with 12 positions matching TRBD2. The V segment lost 5 bases and the J segment 5 bases; nucleotides outside the gene matches: 7. The germline gives CDR1 SQVTM, CDR2 ANQGSEA. The CDR3 has 14 amino acids. The CDR3 region has the DNA TGCAGCGTTCGAAGGACTAGCGGGACCGACGAGCAGTACTTC. It yields the protein CSVRRTSGTDEQYF.

The chain uses TRBV7-9 and TRBJ2-3, with D perhaps TRBD1 (5 bases). Germline V gene lookup returns CDR1 SEHNR and CDR2 FQNEAQ (reference sequence). The CDR3 length is 15 residues. V was cut by 2 bases and J by 3 bases, with 12 bases left in between. CDR3 DNA: TGTGCCAGCAGCTTACAGGGTGGGCGTACAGATACGCAGTATTTT. Encoded protein: CASSLQGGRTDTQYF. The variable domain in full, with the rest retrieved from reference TRBV7-9 and TRBJ2-3, is DTGVSQNPRHKITKRGQNVTFRCDPISEHNRLYWYRQTLGQGPEFLTYFQNEAQLEKSRLLSDRFSAERPKGSFSTLEIQRTEQGDSAMYLCASSLQGGRTDTQYFGPGTRLTVL.

V usage is TRBV15 and J usage is TRBJ2-3; D gene ambiguous. The CDR3 contains 13 residues. V dropped 1 base and J dropped 0 bases, with 2 bases sitting between them. CDR1 and CDR2 (germline): LNHNV, YYDKDF (reference sequence). The CDR3 region has the DNA TGTGCCACCAGCAGAGCTAGCACAGATACGCAGTATTTT. Its translation: CATSRASTDTQYF. The entire variable domain, with the rest obtained from reference TRBV15 and TRBJ2-3, is as follows: DAMVIQNPRYQVTQFGKPVTLSCSQTLNHNVMYWYQQKSSQAPKLLFHYYDKDFNNEADTPDNFQSRRPNTSFCFLDIRSPGLGDTAMYLCATSRASTDTQYFGPGTRLTVL.